The next 20 T cell receptor beta chains were all read from a single sample in a study of shared clonotypes between healthy human individuals. Libraries were prepared by immunoSEQ multiplex PCR; TCRdb keeps only in-frame clonotypes and omits some of them. The sample carries about 750,000 clones, 80% to 95% recorded once. Naive CD8 cells were CD45RO-negative, positively selected for CCR7, excluding terminally differentiated effector memory CD45RA+ cells. The sequenced material came from naive CD8+ T cells sorted from blood. The receptors originated from a man younger than 40 in good health.

This clone turned up a few times. The rearrangement joins TRBV5-1 to TRBJ2-1, with 7 bases lining up with TRBD2. V trimming: 2 bases; J trimming: 2 bases; junction bases outside the gene matches: 4. From germline, CDR1 is SGHRS and CDR2 YFSETQ. CDR3 length equals 15 residues. The DNA of the CDR3 is TGCGCCAGCAGCTTCCGACTAGCCGCCTACAATGAGCAGTTCTTC. This sequence encodes CASSFRLAAYNEQFF. The variable domain in full, completed from reference TRBV5-1 and TRBJ2-1, reads KAGVTQTPRYLIKTRGQQVTLSCSPISGHRSVSWYQQTPGQGLQFLFEYFSETQRNKGNFPGRFSGRQFSNSRSEMNVSTLELGDSALYLCASSFRLAAYNEQFFGPGTRLTVL.

The CDR3 nucleotides are TGTGCCAGCAGCTTGCAGGGGATCTATGGCTACACCTTC. Residues: CASSLQGIYGYTF. This chain links TRBV5-4 with TRBJ1-2, with D possibly matching TRBD1 (6 bases). Trimming removed 1 base at V and 4 bases at J, with 8 bases between. Germline V lookup: CDR1 SGHNT, CDR2 YYREEE (reference sequence). CDR3 length: 13 amino acids.

This clone was counted a single time. The J gene is TRBJ2-4, the V gene TRBV25-1; D perhaps matches TRBD2 (6 bases). The CDR3 has 14 residues. Per germline, CDR1 MGHDK and CDR2 SYGVNS. Deletions cut 2 bases from V and 5 bases from J, with 10 bases between. In nucleotides, the CDR3 is TGTGCCAGCAGTGAAGGGGGGTGGGAAAACATTCAGTACTTC. Its translation: CASSEGGWENIQYF.

J is TRBJ2-2 and V is TRBV7-2; D is ambiguous. Germline V gene sequence: CDR1 SGHTA, CDR2 FQGNSA. V lost 2 bases and J 6 bases, leaving 7 bases between the germline ends. The CDR3 runs to 13 residues. The CDR3, as DNA: TGTGCCAGCAGCTTATTGGGGTCCGGGGAGCTGTTTTTT. This sequence encodes CASSLLGSGELFF.

CDR3 in amino acids: CSVEGEGMSSYNEQFF. CDR3 nucleotide sequence: TGCAGCGTTGAAGGGGAGGGCATGAGCTCCTACAATGAGCAGTTCTTC. This chain links TRBV29-1 with TRBJ2-1, with TRBD2 matching over 7 bases. The CDR3 consists of 16 residues. V dropped 1 base and J dropped 0; count of bases not matched to a gene: 6. From germline, CDR1 is SQVTM and CDR2 ANQGSEA.

The V call is TRBV2, the J call TRBJ2-6, with 7 positions matching TRBD1. The CDR3 is 18 residues long. The germline V gene has CDR1 SNHLY and CDR2 FYNNEI. The trim removed 6 bases at V and 0 bases at J, leaving 11 bases unmatched. The CDR3 sequence: CASRGMTGLSSGANVLTF. The DNA for the CDR3 is TGTGCCAGCAGGGGGATGACAGGGCTCAGCTCTGGGGCCAACGTCCTGACTTTC.

This clone has just a few counts. Other nucleotide sequences in the sample specify the same CDR3. V gene TRBV7-9 combines with J gene TRBJ2-5; TRBD1 might be the D (5 bases). V lost 1 base, J lost 2 bases, and 8 bases lay in between. Germline CDR1 SEHNR, CDR2 FQNEAQ (reference sequence). This CDR3 comprises 14 residues. DNA for the CDR3: TGTGCCAGCAGCTTAGAAGACAGACAAGAGACCCAGTACTTC. Amino acids: CASSLEDRQETQYF.

V and J are TRBV7-9 and TRBJ2-1; unclear D gene. The ends were cut back, 3 bases at V and 5 bases at J, with 8 bases in the middle. This CDR3 comprises 13 residues. Per germline, CDR1 SEHNR and CDR2 FQNEAQ (reference sequence). CDR3 sequence (DNA): TGTGCCAGCAGCTTGGTGTCTCACAATGAGCAGTTCTTC. The encoded protein is CASSLVSHNEQFF.

This clone was recorded once. The rearrangement links TRBV7-9 to TRBJ2-3, with D perhaps TRBD1 or TRBD2 (5 bases each). Germline lookup yields CDR1 SEHNR and CDR2 FQNEAQ (reference sequence). This CDR3 is 15 amino acids long. V gave up 5 bases and J gave up 1 base, with 13 bases separating them. CDR3 bases: TGTGCCAGCAGCCTCCGGGACCCCCGCACAGATACGCAGTATTTT. Its translation: CASSLRDPRTDTQYF.

The chain combines TRBV5-8 with TRBJ2-1, with D unclear. V gave up 10 bases and J gave up 0 bases, with 14 bases separating them. There are 14 residues in the CDR3. The germline gives CDR1 SGHTS, CDR2 YDEGEE. The CDR3 DNA is TGTGCCTGTAAAGATGGGATCTCCTACAATGAGCAGTTCTTC. Encoded protein: CACKDGISYNEQFF.

The chain combines TRBV4-1 with TRBJ1-5, with 12 nucleotides matching TRBD1. After removal of 3 bases from V and 2 bases from J, the junction contained 5 bases not matched to a gene. CDR3 size: 17 residues. Germline assignment: CDR1 MGHRA and CDR2 YSYEKL. The CDR3 is CASSQGQGAWGNQPQHF. The CDR3, as DNA: TGCGCCAGCAGCCAGGGACAGGGGGCCTGGGGCAATCAGCCCCAGCATTTT.

This chain links TRBV7-3 with TRBJ2-7; no firm D call. CDR3 size: 15 residues. Germline V lookup: CDR1 SGHTA, CDR2 FQGTGA. Trimming cost V 0 bases and J 2 bases, with 11 bases left between them. The CDR3 region is CASSLTARIAYEQYF. The CDR3 DNA follows: TGTGCCAGCAGCTTAACCGCTCGTATAGCCTACGAGCAGTACTTC.

This rearrangement joins TRBV5-8 to TRBJ2-7; no clear D. This CDR3 has 14 amino acids. V gave up 3 bases and J gave up 2 bases, with 12 bases separating them. The V gene's germline CDR1 is SGHTS and CDR2 YDEGEE. The CDR3 is CASSSQLGTYEQYF. Written as DNA, the CDR3 is TGTGCCAGCAGCTCCCAGTTGGGTACCTACGAGCAGTACTTC.

This chain joins TRBV28 and TRBJ2-5; the D call may be TRBD1 or TRBD2 (5 bases each). CDR3 length equals 18 residues. The ends were cut back, 1 base at V and 4 bases at J, with 22 bases in the middle. Per the germline V gene, CDR1 is MDHEN and CDR2 is SYDVKM. The CDR3 loop is CASSLYLSRGQGTETQYF. The CDR3 nucleotides are TGTGCCAGCAGTTTATATCTCTCTCGCGGGCAGGGTACAGAGACCCAGTACTTC.

V and J are TRBV4-1 and TRBJ2-5; 8 nucleotides line up with TRBD1. This CDR3 region has 17 residues. J was trimmed by 4 bases and V by 0 bases; bases with no gene match: 10. Germline V gives CDR1 MGHRA, CDR2 YSYEKL. The DNA for the CDR3 is TGCGCCAGCAGCCAAGACAGAACAGGGGGGCTAGGAGAGACCCAGTACTTC. This encodes CASSQDRTGGLGETQYF.

The rearrangement uses TRBV4-3 and TRBJ2-1; 10 bases map to TRBD2. J lost 4 bases, V lost 2 bases, and 5 bases had no gene match. The CDR3 sequence is 16 residues long. Germline loops: CDR1 LGHNA, CDR2 YSLEER. The CDR3 sequence: CASSQSILAGYNEQFF. CDR3 coding DNA: TGCGCCAGCAGCCAATCAATACTAGCGGGATACAATGAGCAGTTCTTC.

This chain links TRBV7-2 with TRBJ1-5; TRBD1 might be the D (6 bases). The CDR3 extends over 14 amino acids. Germline V gives CDR1 SGHTA, CDR2 FQGNSA. Trimming shortened V by 2 bases and J by 7 bases, and 12 bases separated the two germline ends. The CDR3 protein is CASSLLQGNQPQHF. The DNA for the CDR3 is TGTGCCAGCAGCTTACTCCAGGGGAACCAGCCCCAGCATTTT.

This clone was seen only once. V and J are TRBV4-3 and TRBJ2-3, with D possibly being TRBD2 (6 bases). The CDR3 has 16 amino acids. Germline values: CDR1 LGHNA, CDR2 YSLEER. Between the trimmed V and J ends, which lost 0 bases and 1 base, there was a span of 11 bases. The CDR3 spells CASSQDSPSGTDTQYF. The CDR3 DNA reads as TGCGCCAGCAGCCAAGATTCGCCTAGCGGCACAGATACGCAGTATTTT.

The V gene is TRBV2, the J gene TRBJ2-7; no definite D call. V was cut by 2 bases and J by 1 base, with 15 bases left in between. Germline assignment: CDR1 SNHLY and CDR2 FYNNEI. The CDR3 loop spans 16 amino acids. The CDR3 coding sequence is TGTGCCAGCAGTGAACTACAGTCAGGCCGATCCTACGAGCAGTACTTC. Encoded protein: CASSELQSGRSYEQYF.

The V and J genes are TRBV29-1 and TRBJ1-4; D not resolved. The CDR3 covers 11 residues. Per germline, CDR1 SQVTM and CDR2 ANQGSEA. The V gene lost 7 bases and the J gene lost 8 bases, with 11 bases spanning the gap. CDR3 in amino acids: CSGRLGEKLFF. The CDR3 nucleotides read TGCAGCGGTAGACTCGGGGAAAAACTGTTTTTT. Full variable domain (outside the CDR3, taken from reference TRBV29-1 and TRBJ1-4): SAVISQKPSRDICQRGTSLTIQCQVDSQVTMMFWYRQQPGQSLTLIATANQGSEATYESGFVIDKFPISRPNLTFSTLTVSNMSPEDSSIYLCSGRLGEKLFFGSGTQLSVL.